Sequencing of this T cell receptor (beta chain) was carried out in a study of radiation and T cells in renal cell carcinoma. The study, taken as a whole, reports: Pretreatment tumor biopsies were lacking, so baseline clonotypes are unknown. From baseline, blood top tumor clonotypes peaked at 2 weeks post-radiation.

Time point defined: blood 4 weeks post-SBRT, at nephrectomy. The sample's treatment: 15 Gy SBRT to primary tumor, nephrectomy 4 weeks later. Nephrectomy followed 15 Gy stereotactic body radiation by 4 weeks. Clear cell pathology was present in this patient's renal cell carcinoma. V gave up 2 bases and J gave up 5 bases, with 13 bases separating them. The CDR3 has 16 residues. CDR1 and CDR2 from the germline V gene are SGHVS and FNYEAQ. Generated by immunoSEQ multiplex PCR, the TCRdb table keeps only in-frame clones and is missing some. This table has 150,000 to 200,000 clones, about 88% appearing once. About this clone itself: No antigen is known for it.

Specimen: blood, collected from a patient whose treatment included radiotherapy and nephrectomy. This sequence originates from a woman aged 45-65 years with renal cell carcinoma. V is TRBV7-6 and J is TRBJ1-6; tentatively, D is TRBD1 (6 bases). The CDR3, as DNA: TGTGCCAGCAGCTTAATGATTGGACAGAATAATTCACCCCTCCACTTT. As protein: CASSLMIGQNNSPLHF.